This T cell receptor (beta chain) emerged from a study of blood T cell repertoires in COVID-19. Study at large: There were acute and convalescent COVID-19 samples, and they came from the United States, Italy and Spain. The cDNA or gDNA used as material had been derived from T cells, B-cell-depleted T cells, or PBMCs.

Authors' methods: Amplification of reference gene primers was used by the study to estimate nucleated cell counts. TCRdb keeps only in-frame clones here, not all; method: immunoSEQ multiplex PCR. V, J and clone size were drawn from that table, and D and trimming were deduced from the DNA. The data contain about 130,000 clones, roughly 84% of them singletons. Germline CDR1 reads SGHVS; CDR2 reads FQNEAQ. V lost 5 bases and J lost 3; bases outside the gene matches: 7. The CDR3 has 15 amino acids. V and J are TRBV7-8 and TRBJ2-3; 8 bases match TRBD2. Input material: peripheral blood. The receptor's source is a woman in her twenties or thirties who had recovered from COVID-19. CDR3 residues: CASSRASSGTDTQYF. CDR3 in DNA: TGTGCCAGCAGCCGGGCGTCTAGCGGGACAGATACGCAGTATTTT.